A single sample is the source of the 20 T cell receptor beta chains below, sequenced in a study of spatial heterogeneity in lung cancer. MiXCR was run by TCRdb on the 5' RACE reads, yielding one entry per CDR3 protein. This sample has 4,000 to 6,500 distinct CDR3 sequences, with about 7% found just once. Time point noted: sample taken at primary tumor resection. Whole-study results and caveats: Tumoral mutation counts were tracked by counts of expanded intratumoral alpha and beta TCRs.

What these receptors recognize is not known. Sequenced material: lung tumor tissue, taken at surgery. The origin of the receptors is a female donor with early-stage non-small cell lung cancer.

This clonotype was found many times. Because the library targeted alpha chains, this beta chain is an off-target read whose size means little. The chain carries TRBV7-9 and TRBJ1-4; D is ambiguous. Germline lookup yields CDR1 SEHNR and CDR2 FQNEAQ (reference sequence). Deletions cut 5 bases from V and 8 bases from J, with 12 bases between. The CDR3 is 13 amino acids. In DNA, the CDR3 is TGTGCCAGCAGCCTGGGGTCGAGCGAAAAACTGTTTTTT. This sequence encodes CASSLGSSEKLFF. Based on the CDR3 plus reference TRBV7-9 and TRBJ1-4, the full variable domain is DTGVSQNPRHKITKRGQNVTFRCDPISEHNRLYWYRQTLGQGPEFLTYFQNEAQLEKSRLLSDRFSAERPKGSFSTLEIQRTEQGDSAMYLCASSLGSSEKLFFGSGTQLSVL.

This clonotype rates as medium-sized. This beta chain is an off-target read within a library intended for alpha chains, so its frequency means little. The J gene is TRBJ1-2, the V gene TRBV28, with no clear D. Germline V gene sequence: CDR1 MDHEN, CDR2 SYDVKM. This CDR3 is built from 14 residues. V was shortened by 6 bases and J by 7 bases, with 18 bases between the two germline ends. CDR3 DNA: TGTGCCAGCAGGTCCAGGTCCTATCGGGGTGGCTACACCTTC. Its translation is CASRSRSYRGGYTF.

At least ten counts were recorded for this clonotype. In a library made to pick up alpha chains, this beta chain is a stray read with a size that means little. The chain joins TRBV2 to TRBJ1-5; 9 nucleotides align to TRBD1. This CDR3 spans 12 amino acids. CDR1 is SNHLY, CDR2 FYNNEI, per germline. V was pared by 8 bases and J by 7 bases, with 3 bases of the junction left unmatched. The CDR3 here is CASGQGYQPQHF. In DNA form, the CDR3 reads TGTGCCAGCGGACAGGGGTACCAGCCCCAGCATTTT.

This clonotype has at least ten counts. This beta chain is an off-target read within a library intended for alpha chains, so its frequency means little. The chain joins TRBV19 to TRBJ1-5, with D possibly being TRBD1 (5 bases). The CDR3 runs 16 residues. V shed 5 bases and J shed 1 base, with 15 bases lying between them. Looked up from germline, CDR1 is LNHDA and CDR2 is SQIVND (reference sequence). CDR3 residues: CASSDIRGSSNQPQHF. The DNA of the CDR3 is TGTGCCAGTAGTGACATAAGGGGTTCCAGCAATCAGCCCCAGCATTTT.

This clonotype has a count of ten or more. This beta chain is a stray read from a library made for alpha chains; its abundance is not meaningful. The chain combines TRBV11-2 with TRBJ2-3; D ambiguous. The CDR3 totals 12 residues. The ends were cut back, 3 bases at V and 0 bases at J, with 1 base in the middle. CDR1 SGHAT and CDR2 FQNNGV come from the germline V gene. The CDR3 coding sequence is TGTGCCAGCAGCTTCAGCACAGATACGCAGTATTTT. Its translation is CASSFSTDTQYF.

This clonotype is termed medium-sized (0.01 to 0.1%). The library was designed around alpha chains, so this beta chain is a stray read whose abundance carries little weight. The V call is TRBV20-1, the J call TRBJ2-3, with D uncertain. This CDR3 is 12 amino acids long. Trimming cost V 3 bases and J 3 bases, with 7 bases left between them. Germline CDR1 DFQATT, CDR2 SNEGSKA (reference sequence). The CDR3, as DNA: TGCAGTGCTAGCGTTCGGACAGATACGCAGTATTTT. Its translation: CSASVRTDTQYF.

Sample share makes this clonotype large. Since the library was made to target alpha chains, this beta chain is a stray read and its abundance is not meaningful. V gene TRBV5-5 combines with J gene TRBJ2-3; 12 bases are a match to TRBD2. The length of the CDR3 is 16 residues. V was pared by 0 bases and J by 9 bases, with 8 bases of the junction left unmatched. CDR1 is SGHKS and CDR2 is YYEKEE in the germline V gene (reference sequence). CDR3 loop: CASSLELAGGPMTQYF. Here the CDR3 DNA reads TGTGCCAGCAGCTTGGAACTAGCGGGGGGACCGATGACGCAGTATTTT.

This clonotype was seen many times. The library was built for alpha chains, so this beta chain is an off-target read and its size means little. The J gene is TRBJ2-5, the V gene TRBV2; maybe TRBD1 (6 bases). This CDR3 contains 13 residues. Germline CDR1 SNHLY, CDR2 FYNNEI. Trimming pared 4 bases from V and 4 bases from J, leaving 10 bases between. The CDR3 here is CASSAGGRETQYF. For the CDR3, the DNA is TGTGCCAGCAGTGCTGGGGGCAGAGAGACCCAGTACTTC.

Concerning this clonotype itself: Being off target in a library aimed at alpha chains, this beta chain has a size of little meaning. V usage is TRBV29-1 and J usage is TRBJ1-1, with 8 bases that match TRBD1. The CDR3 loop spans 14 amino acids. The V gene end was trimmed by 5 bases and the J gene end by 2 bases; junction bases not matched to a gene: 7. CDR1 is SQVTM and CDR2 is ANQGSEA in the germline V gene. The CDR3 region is CSVPGTGKNTEAFF. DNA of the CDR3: TGCAGCGTTCCCGGGACAGGTAAAAACACTGAAGCTTTCTTT.

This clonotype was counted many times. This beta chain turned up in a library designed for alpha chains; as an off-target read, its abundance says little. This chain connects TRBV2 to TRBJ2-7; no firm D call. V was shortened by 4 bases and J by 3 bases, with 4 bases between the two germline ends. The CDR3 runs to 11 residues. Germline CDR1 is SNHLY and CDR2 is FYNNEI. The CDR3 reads CASSVGYEQYF. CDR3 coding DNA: TGTGCCAGCAGTGTAGGCTACGAGCAGTACTTC.

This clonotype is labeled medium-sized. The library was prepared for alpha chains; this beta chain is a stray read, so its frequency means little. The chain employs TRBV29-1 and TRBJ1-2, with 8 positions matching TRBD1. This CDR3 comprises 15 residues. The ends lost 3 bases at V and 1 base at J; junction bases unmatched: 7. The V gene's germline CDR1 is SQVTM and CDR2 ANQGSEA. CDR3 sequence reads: CSVDAPGQDNYGYTF. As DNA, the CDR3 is TGCAGCGTTGATGCTCCGGGACAGGATAACTATGGCTACACCTTC.

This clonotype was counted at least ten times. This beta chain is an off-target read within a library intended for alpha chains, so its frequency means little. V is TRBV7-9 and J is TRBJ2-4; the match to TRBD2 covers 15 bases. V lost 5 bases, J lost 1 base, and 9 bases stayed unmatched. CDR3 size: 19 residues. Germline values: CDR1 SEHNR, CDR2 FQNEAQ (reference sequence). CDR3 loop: CASSPWTSGGASAKNIQYF. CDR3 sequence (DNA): TGTGCCAGCAGCCCGTGGACTAGCGGGGGGGCCTCGGCCAAAAACATTCAGTACTTC.

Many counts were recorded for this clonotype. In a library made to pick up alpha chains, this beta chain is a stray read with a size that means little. For the CDR3, the DNA is TGCAGTGCTAGGGCAGGGGGTAGGATGAACACTGAAGCTTTCTTT. Translation gives CSARAGGRMNTEAFF. The chain combines TRBV20-1 with TRBJ1-1; 7 bases map to TRBD1. This CDR3 is built from 15 residues. V lost 3 bases to trimming and J lost 0 bases; unmatched junction nucleotides: 7. Germline CDR1 reads DFQATT; CDR2 reads SNEGSKA (reference sequence).

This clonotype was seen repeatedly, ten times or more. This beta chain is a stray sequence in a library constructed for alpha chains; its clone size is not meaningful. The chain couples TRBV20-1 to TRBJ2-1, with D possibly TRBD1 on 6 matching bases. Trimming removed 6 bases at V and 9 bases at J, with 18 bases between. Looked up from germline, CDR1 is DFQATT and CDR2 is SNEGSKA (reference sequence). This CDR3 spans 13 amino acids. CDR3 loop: CSAGTPLGGEQFF. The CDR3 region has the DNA TGCAGTGCAGGGACCCCCCTAGGGGGTGAGCAGTTCTTC.

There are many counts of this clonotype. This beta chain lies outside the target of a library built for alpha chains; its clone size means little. The CDR3 spells CASSVTGDSSYNEQFF. The CDR3 DNA follows: TGCGCCAGCAGCGTGACAGGGGATAGCTCCTACAATGAGCAGTTCTTC. This chain uses TRBV4-1 with TRBJ2-1; 8 bases line up with TRBD1. This CDR3 has 16 residues. The germline V gene has CDR1 MGHRA and CDR2 YSYEKL. V gave up 5 bases and J gave up 0 bases; unmatched junction bases: 6.

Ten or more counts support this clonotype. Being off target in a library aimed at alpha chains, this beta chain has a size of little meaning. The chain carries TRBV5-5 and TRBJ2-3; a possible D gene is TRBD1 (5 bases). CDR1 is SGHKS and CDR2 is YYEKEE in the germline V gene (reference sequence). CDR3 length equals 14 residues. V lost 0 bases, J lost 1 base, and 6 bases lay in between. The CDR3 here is CASSLGGRTDTQYF. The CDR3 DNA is TGTGCCAGCAGCTTGGGGGGCCGCACAGATACGCAGTATTTT.

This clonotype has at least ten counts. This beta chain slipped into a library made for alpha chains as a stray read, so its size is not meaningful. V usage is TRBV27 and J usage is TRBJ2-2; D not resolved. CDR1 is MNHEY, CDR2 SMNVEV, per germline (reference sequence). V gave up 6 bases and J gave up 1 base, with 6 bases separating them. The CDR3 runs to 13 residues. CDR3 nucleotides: TGTGCCAGCAGCCGTGAGAACACCGGGGAGCTGTTTTTT. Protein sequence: CASSRENTGELFF.

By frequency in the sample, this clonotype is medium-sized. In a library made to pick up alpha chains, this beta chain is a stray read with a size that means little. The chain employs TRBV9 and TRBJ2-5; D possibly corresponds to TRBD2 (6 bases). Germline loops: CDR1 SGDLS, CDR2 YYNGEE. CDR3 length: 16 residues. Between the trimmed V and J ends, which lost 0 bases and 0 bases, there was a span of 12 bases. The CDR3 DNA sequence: TGTGCCAGCAGCGTAGGGATTAGCGGAAACCAAGAGACCCAGTACTTC. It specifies CASSVGISGNQETQYF.

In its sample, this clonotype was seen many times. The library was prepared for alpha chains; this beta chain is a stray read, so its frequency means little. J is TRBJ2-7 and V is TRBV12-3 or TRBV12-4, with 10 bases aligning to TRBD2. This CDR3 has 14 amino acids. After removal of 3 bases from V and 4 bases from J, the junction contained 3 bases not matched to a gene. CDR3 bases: TGTGCCAGCAGTTTGGGGACTAGCGTGTACGAGCAGTACTTC. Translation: CASSLGTSVYEQYF.

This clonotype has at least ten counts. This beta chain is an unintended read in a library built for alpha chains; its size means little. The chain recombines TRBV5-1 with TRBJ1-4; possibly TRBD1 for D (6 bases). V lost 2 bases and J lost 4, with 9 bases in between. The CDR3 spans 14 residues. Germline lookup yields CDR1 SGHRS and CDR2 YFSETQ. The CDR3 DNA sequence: TGCGCCAGCAGCTTTGCAGGGGATAATGAAAAACTGTTTTTT. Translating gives CASSFAGDNEKLFF.